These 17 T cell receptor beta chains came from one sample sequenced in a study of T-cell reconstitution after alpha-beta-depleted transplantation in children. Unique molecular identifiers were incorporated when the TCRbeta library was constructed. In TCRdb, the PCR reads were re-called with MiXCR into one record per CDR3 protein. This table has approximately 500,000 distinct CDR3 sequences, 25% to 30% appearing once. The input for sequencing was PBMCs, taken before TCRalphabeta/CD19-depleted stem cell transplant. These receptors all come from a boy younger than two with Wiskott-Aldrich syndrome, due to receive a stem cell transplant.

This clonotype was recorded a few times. CDR3 coding DNA: TGTGCCACCAGTGATTCCCAGGGGGCAGACACCGGGGAGCTGTTTTTT. Translation gives CATSDSQGADTGELFF. The rearrangement joins TRBV24-1 to TRBJ2-2, with 8 bases identical to TRBD1. There are 16 residues in the CDR3. CDR1 and CDR2 from the germline V gene are KGHDR and SFDVKD. The trim removed 2 bases at V and 3 bases at J, leaving 4 bases unmatched.

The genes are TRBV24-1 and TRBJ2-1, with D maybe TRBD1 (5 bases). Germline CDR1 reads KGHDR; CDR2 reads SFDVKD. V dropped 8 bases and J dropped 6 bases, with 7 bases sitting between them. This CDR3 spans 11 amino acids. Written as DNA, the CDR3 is TGTGCCACCAAGCAGGGCAATGAGCAGTTCTTC. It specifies CATKQGNEQFF.

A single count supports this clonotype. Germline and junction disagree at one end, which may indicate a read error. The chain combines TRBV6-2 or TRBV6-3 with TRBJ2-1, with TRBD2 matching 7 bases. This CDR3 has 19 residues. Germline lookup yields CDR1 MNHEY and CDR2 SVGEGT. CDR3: CDSSYIVGGPWGSYNEQFF. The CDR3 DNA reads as TGTGACAGCAGTTATATCGTGGGAGGGCCGTGGGGCTCCTACAATGAGCAGTTCTTC.

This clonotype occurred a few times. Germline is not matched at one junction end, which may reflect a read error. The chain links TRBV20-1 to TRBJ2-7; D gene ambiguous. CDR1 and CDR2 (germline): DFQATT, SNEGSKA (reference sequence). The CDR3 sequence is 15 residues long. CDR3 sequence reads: CCARDRAGARYEQYF. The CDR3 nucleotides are TGCTGTGCTAGAGATCGGGCAGGTGCTCGCTACGAGCAGTACTTC.

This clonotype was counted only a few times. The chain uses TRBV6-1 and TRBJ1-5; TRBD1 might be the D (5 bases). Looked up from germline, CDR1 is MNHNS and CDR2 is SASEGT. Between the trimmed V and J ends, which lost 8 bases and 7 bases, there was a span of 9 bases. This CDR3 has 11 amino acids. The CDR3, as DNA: TGTGCCAGCGGCAGGGAACAGCCCCAGCATTTT. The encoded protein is CASGREQPQHF.

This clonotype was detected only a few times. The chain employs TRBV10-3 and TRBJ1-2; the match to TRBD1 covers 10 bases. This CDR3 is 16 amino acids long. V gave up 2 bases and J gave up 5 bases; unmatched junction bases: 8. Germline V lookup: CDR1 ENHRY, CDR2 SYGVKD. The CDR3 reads CAISELRGGQGYGYTF. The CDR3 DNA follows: TGTGCCATCAGTGAGCTTCGGGGGGGACAGGGGTATGGCTACACCTTC.

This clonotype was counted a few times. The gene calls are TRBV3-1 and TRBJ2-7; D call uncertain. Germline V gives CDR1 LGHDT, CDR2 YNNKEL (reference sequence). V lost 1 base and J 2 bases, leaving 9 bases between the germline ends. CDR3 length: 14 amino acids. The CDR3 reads CASSQVRDTYEQYF. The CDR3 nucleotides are TGTGCCAGCAGCCAAGTAAGGGATACCTACGAGCAGTACTTC.

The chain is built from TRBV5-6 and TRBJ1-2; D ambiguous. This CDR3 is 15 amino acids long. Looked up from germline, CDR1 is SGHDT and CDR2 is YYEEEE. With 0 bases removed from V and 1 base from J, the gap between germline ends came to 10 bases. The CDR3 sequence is CASSLGPIYNYGYTF. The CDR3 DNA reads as TGTGCCAGCAGCTTGGGACCGATTTATAACTATGGCTACACCTTC.

CDR3 DNA sequence: TGTGCCAGCAGTTGGCTAGCGGGACATACGCAGTATTTT. Translated: CASSWLAGHTQYF. The chain recombines TRBV12-3 or TRBV12-4 with TRBJ2-3; TRBD2 matches at 9 bases. The CDR3 totals 13 residues. J was trimmed by 7 bases and V by 4 bases; bases with no gene match: 3.

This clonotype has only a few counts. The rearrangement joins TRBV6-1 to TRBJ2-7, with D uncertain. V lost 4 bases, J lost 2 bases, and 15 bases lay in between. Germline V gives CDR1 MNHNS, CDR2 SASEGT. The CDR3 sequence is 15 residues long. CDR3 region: CASSVAHLIPYEQYF. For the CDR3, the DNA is TGTGCCAGCAGTGTGGCCCACCTAATTCCCTACGAGCAGTACTTC.

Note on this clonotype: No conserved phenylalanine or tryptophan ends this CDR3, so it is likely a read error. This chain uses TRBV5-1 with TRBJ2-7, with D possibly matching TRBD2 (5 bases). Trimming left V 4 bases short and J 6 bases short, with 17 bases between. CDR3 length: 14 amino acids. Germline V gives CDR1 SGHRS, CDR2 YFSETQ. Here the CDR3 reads CASSETLASGEQYL. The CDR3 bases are TGCGCCAGCAGCGAGACCTTAGCGTCCGGCGAGCAGTACCTC.

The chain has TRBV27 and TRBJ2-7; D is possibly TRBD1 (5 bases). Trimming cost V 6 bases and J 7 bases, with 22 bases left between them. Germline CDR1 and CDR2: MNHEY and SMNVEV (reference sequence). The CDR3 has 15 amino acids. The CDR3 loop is CASRKGLGQVGEQYF. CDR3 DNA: TGTGCCAGCAGAAAGGGGCTCGGTCAAGTGGGGGAGCAGTACTTC.

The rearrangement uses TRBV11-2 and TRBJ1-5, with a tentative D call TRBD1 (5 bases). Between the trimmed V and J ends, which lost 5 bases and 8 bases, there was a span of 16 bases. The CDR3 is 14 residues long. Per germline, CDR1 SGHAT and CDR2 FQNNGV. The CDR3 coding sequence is TGTGCCAGCAGCAAGGGGTTCCAATGGGAGCCCCAGCATTTT. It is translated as CASSKGFQWEPQHF.

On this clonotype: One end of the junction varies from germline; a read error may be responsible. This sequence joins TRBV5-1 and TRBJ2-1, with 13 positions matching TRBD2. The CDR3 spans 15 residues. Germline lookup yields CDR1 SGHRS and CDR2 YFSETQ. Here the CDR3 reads CASSQPGLAGPERVF. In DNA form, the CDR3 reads TGCGCCAGCAGCCAACCGGGACTAGCGGGACCAGAGCGGGTCTTC.

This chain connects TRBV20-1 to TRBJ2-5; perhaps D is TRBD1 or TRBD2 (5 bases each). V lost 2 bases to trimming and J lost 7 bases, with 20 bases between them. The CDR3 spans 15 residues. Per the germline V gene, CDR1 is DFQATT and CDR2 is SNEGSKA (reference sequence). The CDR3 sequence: CSARLPGRVSVTQYF. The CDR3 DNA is TGCAGTGCTAGACTTCCGGGACGCGTATCGGTGACCCAGTACTTC.

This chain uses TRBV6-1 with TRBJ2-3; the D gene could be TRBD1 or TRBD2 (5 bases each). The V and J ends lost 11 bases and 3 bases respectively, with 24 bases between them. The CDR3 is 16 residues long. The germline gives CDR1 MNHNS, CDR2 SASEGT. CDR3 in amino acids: CARQRRGEITTDTQYF. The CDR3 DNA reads TGTGCCCGGCAGAGAAGAGGGGAGATCACAACAGATACGCAGTATTTT.

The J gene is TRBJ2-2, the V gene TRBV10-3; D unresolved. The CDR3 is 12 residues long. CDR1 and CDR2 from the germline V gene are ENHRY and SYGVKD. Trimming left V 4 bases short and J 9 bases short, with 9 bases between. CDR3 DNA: TGTGCCATCAGTGCTAATAGTCGGGAGCTGTTTTTT. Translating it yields CAISANSRELFF.